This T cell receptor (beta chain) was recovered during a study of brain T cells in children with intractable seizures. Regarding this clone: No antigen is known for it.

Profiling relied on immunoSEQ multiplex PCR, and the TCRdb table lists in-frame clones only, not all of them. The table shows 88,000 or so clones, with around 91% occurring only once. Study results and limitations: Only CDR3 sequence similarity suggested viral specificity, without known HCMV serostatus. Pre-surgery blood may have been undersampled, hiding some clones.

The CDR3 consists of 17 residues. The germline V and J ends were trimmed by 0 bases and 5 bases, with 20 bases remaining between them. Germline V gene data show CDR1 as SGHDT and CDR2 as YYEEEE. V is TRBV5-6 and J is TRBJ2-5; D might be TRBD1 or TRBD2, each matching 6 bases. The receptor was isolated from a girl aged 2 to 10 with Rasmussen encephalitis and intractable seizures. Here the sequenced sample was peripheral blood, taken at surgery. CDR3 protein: CASSLGLGGTGMETQYF. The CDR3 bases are TGTGCCAGCAGCTTGGGATTGGGGGGCACGGGCATGGAGACCCAGTACTTC.